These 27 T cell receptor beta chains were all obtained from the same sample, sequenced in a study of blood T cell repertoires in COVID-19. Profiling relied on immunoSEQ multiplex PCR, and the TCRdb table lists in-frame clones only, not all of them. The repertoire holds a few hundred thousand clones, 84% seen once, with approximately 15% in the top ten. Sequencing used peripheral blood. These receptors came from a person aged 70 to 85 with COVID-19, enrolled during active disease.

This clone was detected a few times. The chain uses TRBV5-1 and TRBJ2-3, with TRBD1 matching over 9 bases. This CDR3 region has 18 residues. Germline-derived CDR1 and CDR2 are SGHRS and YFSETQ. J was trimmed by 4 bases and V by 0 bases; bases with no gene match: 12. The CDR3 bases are TGCGCCAGCAGCTTGGGAGGGACGACAGGGGGAATAGCAGATACGCAGTATTTT. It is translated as CASSLGGTTGGIADTQYF.

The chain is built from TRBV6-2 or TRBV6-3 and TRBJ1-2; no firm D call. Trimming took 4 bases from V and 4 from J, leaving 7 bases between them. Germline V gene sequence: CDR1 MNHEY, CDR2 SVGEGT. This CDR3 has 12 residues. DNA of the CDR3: TGTGCCAGCAGTTGGGAGAGCTATGGCTACACCTTC. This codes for CASSWESYGYTF.

Here the CDR3 reads CASSPMRQGVSTEAFF. Here the CDR3 DNA reads TGTGCCAGCAGCCCGATGCGACAGGGTGTGTCTACTGAAGCTTTCTTT. The genes are TRBV3-1 (or the pseudogene TRBV3-2) and TRBJ1-1, with TRBD1 identical over 7 bases. The trim removed 4 bases at V and 5 bases at J, leaving 13 bases unmatched. CDR1 and CDR2 (germline): LGHDT, YNNKEL (reference sequence). This CDR3 spans 16 amino acids.

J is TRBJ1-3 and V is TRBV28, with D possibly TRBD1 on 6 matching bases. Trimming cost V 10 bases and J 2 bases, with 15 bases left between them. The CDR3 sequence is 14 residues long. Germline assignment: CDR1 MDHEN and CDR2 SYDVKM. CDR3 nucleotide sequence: TGTGCCACCCCCAGAGGGGGTGCTGGAAACACCATATATTTT. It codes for CATPRGGAGNTIYF.

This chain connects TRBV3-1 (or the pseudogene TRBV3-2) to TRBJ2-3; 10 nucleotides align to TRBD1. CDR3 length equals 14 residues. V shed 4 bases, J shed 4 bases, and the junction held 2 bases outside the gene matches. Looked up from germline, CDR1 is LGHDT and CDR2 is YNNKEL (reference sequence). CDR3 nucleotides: TGTGCCAGCAGCCTGGGACAGGGGCCAGATACGCAGTATTTT. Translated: CASSLGQGPDTQYF.

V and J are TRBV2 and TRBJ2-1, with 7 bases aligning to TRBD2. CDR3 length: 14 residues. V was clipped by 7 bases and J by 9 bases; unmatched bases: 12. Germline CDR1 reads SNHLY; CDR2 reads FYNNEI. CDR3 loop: CASTLKSGIAEQFF. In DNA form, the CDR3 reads TGTGCCAGCACCCTGAAAAGCGGGATTGCTGAGCAGTTCTTC.

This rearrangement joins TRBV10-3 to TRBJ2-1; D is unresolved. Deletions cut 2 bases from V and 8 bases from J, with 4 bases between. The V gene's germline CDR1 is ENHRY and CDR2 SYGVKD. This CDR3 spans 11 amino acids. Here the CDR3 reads CAISERDEQFF. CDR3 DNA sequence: TGTGCCATCAGTGAGCGGGATGAGCAGTTCTTC.

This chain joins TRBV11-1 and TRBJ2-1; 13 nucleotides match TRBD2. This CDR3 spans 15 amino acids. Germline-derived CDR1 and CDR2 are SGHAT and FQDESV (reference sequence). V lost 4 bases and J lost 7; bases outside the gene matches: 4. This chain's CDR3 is CASSSRTSGGNEQFF. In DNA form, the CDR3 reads TGTGCCAGCAGCTCCAGGACTAGCGGGGGTAATGAGCAGTTCTTC.

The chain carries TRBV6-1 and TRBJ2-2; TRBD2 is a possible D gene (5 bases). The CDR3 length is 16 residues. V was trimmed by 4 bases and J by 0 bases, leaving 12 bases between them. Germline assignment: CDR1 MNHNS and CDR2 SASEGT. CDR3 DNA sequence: TGTGCCAGCAGTGCATTTGGACTTACGAACACCGGGGAGCTGTTTTTT. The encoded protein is CASSAFGLTNTGELFF.

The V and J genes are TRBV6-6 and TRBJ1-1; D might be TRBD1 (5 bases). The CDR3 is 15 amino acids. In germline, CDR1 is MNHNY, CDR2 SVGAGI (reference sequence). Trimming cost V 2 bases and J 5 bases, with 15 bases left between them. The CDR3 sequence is CASSYQTGGLTEAFF. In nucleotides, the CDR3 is TGTGCCAGCAGTTACCAGACCGGGGGGTTGACTGAAGCTTTCTTT.

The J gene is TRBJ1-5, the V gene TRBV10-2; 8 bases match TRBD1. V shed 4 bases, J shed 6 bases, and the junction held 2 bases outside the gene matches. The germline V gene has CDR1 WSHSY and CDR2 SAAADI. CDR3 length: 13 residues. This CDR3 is CASSGTGTQPQHF. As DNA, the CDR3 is TGCGCCAGCAGTGGGACAGGGACTCAGCCCCAGCATTTT.

The CDR3, as DNA: TGCGCCAGCAGCCAAGATCGGAGGGTCTACTATGGCTACACCTTC. It encodes CASSQDRRVYYGYTF. The J gene is TRBJ1-2, the V gene TRBV4-3; no clear D gene. The CDR3 covers 15 residues. Germline CDR1 LGHNA, CDR2 YSLEER. Deletions cut 0 bases from V and 3 bases from J, with 11 bases between.

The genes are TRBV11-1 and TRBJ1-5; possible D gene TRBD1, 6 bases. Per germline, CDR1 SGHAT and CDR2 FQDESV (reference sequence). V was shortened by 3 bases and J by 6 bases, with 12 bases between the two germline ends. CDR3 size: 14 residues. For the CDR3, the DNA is TGTGCCAGCAGCTTTACAGGGCCAAGTCAGCCCCAGCATTTT. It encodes CASSFTGPSQPQHF. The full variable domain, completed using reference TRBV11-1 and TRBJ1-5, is EAEVAQSPRYKITEKSQAVAFWCDPISGHATLYWYRQILGQGPELLVQFQDESVVDDSQLPKDRFSAERLKGVDSTLKIQPAELGDSAMYLCASSFTGPSQPQHFGDGTRLSIL.

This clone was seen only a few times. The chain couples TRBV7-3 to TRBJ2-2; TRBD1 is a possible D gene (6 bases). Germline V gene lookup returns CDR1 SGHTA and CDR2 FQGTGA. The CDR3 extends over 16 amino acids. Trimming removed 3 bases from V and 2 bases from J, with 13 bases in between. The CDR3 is CASSFLVRGNTGELFF. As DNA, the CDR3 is TGTGCCAGCAGCTTCCTGGTCAGGGGTAACACCGGGGAGCTGTTTTTT.

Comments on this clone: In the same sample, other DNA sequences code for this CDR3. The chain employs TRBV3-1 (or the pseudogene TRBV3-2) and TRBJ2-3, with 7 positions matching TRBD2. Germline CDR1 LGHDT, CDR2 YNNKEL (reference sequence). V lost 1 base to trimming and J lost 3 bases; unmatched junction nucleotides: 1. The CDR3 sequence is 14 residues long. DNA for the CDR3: TGTGCCAGCAGCCAAGCGGGGGGAACAGATACGCAGTATTTT. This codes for CASSQAGGTDTQYF.

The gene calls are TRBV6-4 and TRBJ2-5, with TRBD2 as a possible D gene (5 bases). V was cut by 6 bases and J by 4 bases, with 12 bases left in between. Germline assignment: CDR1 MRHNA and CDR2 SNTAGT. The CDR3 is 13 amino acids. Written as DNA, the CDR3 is TGTGCCAGCAGCCGGGGTGGCGGAGAGACCCAGTACTTC. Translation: CASSRGGGETQYF.

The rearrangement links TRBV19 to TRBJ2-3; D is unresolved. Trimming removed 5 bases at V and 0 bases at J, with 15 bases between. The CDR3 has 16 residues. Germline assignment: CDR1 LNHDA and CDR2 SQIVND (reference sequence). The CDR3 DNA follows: TGTGCCAGTAGTCTAGGCCAGACACTTAGCACAGATACGCAGTATTTT. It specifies CASSLGQTLSTDTQYF.

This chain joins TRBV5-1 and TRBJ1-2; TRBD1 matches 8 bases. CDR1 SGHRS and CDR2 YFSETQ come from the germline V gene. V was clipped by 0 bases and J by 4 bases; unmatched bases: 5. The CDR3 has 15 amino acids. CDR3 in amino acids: CASSLAGDRSYGYTF. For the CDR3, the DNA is TGCGCCAGCAGCTTGGCGGGGGACAGGAGCTATGGCTACACCTTC.

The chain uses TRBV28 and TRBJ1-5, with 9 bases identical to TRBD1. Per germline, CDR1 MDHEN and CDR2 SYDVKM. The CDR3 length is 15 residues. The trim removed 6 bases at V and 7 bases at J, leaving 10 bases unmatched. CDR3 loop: CASRSAGQGFQPQHF. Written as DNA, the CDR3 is TGTGCCAGCAGGTCGGCGGGACAGGGCTTCCAGCCCCAGCATTTT.

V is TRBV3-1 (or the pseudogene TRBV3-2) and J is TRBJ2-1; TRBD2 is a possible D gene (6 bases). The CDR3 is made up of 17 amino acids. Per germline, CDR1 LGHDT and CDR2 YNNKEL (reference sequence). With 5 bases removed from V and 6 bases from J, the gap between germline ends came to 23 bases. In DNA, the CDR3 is TGTGCCAGCAGCACAACGGCGGGGCGTGGTGTTCGCAATGAGCAGTTCTTC. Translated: CASSTTAGRGVRNEQFF.

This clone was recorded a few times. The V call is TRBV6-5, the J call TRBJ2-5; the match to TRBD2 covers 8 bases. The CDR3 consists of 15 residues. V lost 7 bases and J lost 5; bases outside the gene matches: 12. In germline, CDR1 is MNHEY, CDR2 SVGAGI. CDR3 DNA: TGTGCCAGCAAGGGGACGGGGGGGTATTCGGAGACCCAGTACTTC. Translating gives CASKGTGGYSETQYF.

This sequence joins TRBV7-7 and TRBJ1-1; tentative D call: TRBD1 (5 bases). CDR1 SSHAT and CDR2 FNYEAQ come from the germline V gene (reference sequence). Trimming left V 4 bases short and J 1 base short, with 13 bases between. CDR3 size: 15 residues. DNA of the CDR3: TGTGCCAGCAGCTCCCCCGACAGTTCGAACACTGAAGCTTTCTTT. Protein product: CASSSPDSSNTEAFF.

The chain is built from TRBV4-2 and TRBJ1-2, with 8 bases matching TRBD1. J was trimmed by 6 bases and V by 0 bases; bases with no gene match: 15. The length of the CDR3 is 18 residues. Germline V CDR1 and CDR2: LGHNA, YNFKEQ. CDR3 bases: TGTGCCAGCAGCCAAGAAAACAGGGGGGTTGCACGTTCGAATGGCTACACCTTC. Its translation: CASSQENRGVARSNGYTF.

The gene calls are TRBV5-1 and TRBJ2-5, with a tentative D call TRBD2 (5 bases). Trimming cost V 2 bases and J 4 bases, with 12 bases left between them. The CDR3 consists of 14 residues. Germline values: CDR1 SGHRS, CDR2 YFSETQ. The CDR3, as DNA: TGCGCCAGCAGCTTTCTCGGGATTCCAGAGACCCAGTACTTC. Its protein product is CASSFLGIPETQYF.

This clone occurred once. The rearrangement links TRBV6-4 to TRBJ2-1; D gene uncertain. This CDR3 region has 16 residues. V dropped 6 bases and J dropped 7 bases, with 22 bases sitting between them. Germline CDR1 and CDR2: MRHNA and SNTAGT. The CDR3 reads CASRHKRVLVTNEQFF. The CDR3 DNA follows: TGTGCCAGCAGACACAAACGGGTTCTGGTTACGAATGAGCAGTTCTTC.

DNA of the CDR3: TGTGCCAGCAGTTTTTCGTTGGGGGGTTTCGAAAAACTGTTTTTT. Its translation: CASSFSLGGFEKLFF. The chain employs TRBV28 and TRBJ1-4, with D tentatively TRBD1 (5 bases). Germline CDR1 and CDR2: MDHEN and SYDVKM. The CDR3 length is 15 residues. With 3 bases removed from V and 8 bases from J, the gap between germline ends came to 16 bases.

CDR3 sequence: CASSPGLAGAVRNEQFF. CDR3 coding DNA: TGTGCCAGCTCACCGGGACTAGCGGGAGCCGTCCGTAATGAGCAGTTCTTC. The chain employs TRBV18 and TRBJ2-1; TRBD2 matches at 14 bases. Germline V gene lookup returns CDR1 KGHSH and CDR2 LQKENI. V was clipped by 3 bases and J by 7 bases; unmatched bases: 8. The CDR3 covers 17 residues.